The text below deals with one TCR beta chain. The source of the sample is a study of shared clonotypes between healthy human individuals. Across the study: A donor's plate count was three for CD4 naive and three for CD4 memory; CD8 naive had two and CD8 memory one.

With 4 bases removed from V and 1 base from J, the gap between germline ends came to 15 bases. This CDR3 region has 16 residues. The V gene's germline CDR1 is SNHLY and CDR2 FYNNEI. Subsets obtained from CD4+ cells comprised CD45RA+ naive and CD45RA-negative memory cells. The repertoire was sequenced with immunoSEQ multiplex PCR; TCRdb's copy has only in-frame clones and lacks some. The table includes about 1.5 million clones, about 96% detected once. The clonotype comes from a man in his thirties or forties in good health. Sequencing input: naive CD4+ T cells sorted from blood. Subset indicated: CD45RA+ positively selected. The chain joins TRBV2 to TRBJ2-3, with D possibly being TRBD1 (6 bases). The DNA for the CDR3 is TGTGCCAGCAGTGGTCAGGGGACCCATGGCACAGATACGCAGTATTTT. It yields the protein CASSGQGTHGTDTQYF.